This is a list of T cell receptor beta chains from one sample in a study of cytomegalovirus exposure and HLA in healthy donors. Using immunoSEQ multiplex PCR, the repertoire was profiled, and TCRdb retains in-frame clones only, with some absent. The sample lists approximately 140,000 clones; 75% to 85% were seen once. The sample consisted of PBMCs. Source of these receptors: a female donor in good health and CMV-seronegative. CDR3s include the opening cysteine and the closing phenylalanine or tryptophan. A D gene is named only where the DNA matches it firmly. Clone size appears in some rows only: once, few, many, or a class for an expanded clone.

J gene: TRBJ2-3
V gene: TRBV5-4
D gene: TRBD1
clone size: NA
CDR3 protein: CASSAGGERTDTQYF
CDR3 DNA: TGTGCCAGCAGTGCAGGGGGCGAGCGCACAGATACGCAGTATTTT

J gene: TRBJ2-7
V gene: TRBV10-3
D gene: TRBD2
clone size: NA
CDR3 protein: CAIRGGDHEQYF
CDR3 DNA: TGTGCCATCAGGGGGGGGGACCACGAGCAGTACTTC

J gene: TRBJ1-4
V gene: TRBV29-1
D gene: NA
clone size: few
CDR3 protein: CSVSAQGSTEKLFF
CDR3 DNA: TGCAGCGTCTCCGCCCAGGGATCCACCGAAAAACTGTTTTTT

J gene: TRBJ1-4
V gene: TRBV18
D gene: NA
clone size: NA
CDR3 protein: CASSPRGQGEKLFF
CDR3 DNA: TGTGCCAGCTCACCTCGGGGACAAGGAGAAAAACTGTTTTTT

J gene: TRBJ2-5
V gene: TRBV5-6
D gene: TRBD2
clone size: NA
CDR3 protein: CASSLTGTSAETQYF
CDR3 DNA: TGTGCCAGCAGCCTAACCGGGACTAGCGCGGAGACCCAGTACTTC

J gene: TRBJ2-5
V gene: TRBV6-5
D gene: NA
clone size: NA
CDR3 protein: CASSYSAAQETQYF
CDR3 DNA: TGTGCCAGCAGTTATTCAGCGGCCCAAGAGACCCAGTACTTC

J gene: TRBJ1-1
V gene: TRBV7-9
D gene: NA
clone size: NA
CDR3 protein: CASRNTGITEAFF
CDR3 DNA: TGTGCCAGCAGGAACACAGGGATCACTGAAGCTTTCTTT

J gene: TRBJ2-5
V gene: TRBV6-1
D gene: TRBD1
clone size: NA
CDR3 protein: CASLQGQGLPETQYF
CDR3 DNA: TGTGCCAGTCTCCAAGGACAGGGGCTTCCTGAGACCCAGTACTTC

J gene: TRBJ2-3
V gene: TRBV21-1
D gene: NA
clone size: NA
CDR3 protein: CASSKYRGIKTDTQYF
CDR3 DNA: TGTGCCAGCAGCAAATACAGGGGAATAAAAACAGATACGCAGTATTTT

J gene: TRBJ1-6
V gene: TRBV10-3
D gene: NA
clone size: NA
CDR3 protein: CAISVGASNSPLHF
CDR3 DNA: TGTGCCATCAGTGTAGGGGCCTCGAATTCACCCCTCCACTTT

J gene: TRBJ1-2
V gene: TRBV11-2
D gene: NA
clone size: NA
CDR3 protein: CASSLPGRSYGYTF
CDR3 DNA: TGTGCCAGCAGCTTACCAGGGCGGAGCTATGGCTACACCTTC

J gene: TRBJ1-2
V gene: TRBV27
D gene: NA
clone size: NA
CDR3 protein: CASSLSVGSYGFTF
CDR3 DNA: TGTGCCAGCAGTTTATCGGTGGGGAGTTATGGCTTCACCTTC

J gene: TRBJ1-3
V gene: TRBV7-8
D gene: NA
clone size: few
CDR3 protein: CASSPRAGFGNTIYF
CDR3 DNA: TGTGCCAGCAGCCCCCGGGCAGGGTTCGGAAACACCATATATTTT

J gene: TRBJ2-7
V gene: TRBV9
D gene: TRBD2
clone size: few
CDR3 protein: CASSVLLAGDHEQYF
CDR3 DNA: TGTGCCAGCAGCGTTTTGCTAGCGGGAGACCACGAGCAGTACTTC

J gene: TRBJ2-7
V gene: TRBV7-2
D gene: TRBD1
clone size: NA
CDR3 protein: CATRQGAREQYF
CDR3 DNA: TGTGCCACAAGACAGGGGGCGCGCGAGCAGTACTTC

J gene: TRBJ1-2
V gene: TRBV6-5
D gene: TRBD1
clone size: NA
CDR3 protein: CASRPGQWMGYTF
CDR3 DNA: TGTGCCAGCAGGCCGGGACAGTGGATGGGCTACACCTTC

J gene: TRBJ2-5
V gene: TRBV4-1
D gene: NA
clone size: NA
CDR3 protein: CASSQDGSGAGEQYF
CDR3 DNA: TGCGCCAGCAGCCAAGATGGCTCGGGGGCGGGAGAGCAGTACTTC

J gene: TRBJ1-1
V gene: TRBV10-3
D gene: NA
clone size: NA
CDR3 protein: CAISESGQGAFF
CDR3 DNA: TGTGCCATCAGTGAGTCCGGACAAGGGGCTTTCTTT

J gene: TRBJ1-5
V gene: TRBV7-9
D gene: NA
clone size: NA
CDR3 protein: CASSFGPSHQPQHF
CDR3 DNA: TGTGCCAGCAGCTTTGGCCCCTCACATCAGCCCCAGCATTTT

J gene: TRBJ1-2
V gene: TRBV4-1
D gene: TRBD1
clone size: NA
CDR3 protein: CASSLKQGVAGYTF
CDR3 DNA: TGCGCCAGCAGCCTAAAACAGGGGGTTGCTGGCTACACCTTC

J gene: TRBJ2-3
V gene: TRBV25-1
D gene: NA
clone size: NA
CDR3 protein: CASSEYYTDTQYF
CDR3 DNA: TGTGCCAGCAGTGAATATTACACAGATACGCAGTATTTT

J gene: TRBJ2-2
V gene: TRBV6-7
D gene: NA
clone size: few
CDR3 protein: CASSYAPYKHRTSNTGELFF
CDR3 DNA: TGTGCCAGCAGTTACGCGCCCTACAAACACAGGACCTCGAACACCGGGGAGCTGTTTTTT

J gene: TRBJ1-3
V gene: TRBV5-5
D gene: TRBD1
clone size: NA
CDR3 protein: CASSFRLGQISGNTIYF
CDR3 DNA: TGTGCCAGCAGCTTCCGTTTGGGACAGATCTCTGGAAACACCATATATTTT

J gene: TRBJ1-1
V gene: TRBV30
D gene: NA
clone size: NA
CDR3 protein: CAWRTSLGVSSGGTEAFF
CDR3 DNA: TGTGCCTGGAGGACGTCCTTGGGGGTCTCTAGCGGCGGCACTGAAGCTTTCTTT

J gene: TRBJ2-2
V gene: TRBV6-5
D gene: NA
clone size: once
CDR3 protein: CASSYSAGSATGELFF
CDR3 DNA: TGTGCCAGCAGTTACTCGGCAGGATCGGCCACCGGGGAGCTGTTTTTT

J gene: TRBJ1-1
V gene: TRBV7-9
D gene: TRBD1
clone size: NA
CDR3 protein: CASSFNRGWTEAFF
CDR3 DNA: TGTGCCAGCAGCTTTAACAGGGGATGGACTGAAGCTTTCTTT